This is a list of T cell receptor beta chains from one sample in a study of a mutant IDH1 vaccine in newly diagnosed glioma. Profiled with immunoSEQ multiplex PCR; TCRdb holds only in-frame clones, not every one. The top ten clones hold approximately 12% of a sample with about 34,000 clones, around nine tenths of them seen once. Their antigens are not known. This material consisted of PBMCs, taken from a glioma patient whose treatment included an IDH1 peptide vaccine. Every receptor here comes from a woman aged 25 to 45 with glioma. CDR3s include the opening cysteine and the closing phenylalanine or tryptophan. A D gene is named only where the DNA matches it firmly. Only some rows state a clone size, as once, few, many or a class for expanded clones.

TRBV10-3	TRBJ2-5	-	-	TGTGCCATCAGTGAGCGGGGGGCTCAAGAGACCCAGTACTTC	CAISERGAQETQYF
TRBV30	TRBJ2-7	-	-	TGTGCCTGGAGTGTAGCCTCCAGAGAGCAGTACTTC	CAWSVASREQYF
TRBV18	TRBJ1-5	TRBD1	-	TGTGCCAGCTCTCCGGACAGGGCAGATAGCAATCAGCCCCAGCATTTT	CASSPDRADSNQPQHF
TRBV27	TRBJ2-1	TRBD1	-	TGTGCCAGCAGTTCCAGGGGGCCGAGCTCCTACAATGAGCAGTTCTTC	CASSSRGPSSYNEQFF
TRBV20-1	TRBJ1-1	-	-	TGCAGTGCCTTCGGGACACATGAAGCTTTCTTT	CSAFGTHEAFF
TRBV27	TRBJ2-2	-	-	TGTGCCAGCAGCCTCGGACATCGAACCGGGGAGCTGTTTTTT	CASSLGHRTGELFF
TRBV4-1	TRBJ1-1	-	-	TGCGCCAGCAGCCAAGATCCGGAAGGCGGTAACACTGAAGCTTTCTTT	CASSQDPEGGNTEAFF
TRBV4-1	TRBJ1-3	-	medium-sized	TGCGCCAGCAGCCGGGAAACAGGCCTCTCTGGAAACACCATATATTTT	CASSRETGLSGNTIYF
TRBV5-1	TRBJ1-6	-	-	TGCGCCAGCAGCTTAGGTATAAGGAATGAAGGACGCTCCTATAATTCACCCCTCCACTTT	CASSLGIRNEGRSYNSPLHF
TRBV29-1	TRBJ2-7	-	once	TGCAGCGTTGAATCCCCAGGGCGAGGTTACGAGCAGTACTTC	CSVESPGRGYEQYF
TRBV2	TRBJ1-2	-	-	TGTGCCAGCAGTGAACCCCCCAACCTAATCAACTATGGCTACACCTTC	CASSEPPNLINYGYTF
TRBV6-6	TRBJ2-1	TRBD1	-	TGTGCCAGCAGACAGGGGTTAGACCCCAGCAATGAGCAGTTCTTC	CASRQGLDPSNEQFF
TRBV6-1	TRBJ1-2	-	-	TGTGCCAGCGAGGCAGGAAAGGGAGGATATGGCTACACCTTC	CASEAGKGGYGYTF
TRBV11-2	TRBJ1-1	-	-	TGTGCCAGCAGCTTAGGACCGACAGAAGCTTTCTTT	CASSLGPTEAFF
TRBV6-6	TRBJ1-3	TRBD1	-	TGTGCCAGCAGGGGACAGGGTCTAGCTGGAAACACCATATATTTT	CASRGQGLAGNTIYF
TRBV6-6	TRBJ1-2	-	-	TGTGCCAGCAGTTACCAGGGGACACCCGCCTCAAGTGGCTACACCTTC	CASSYQGTPASSGYTF
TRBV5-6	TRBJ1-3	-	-	TGTGCCAGCAGCTTGTACGGGAGGGACACCATATATTTT	CASSLYGRDTIYF
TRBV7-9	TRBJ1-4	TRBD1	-	TGTGCCAGCAGCTTTCCACAGGGGGCGGATGGTAATGAAAAACTGTTTTTT	CASSFPQGADGNEKLFF
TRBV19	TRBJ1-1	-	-	TGTGCCAGTAGCCGAGCCTCAGGGTTAGGGATGAACACTGAAGCTTTCTTT	CASSRASGLGMNTEAFF
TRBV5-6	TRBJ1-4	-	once	TGTGCCAGCAGTTCGGGTGAAAAACTGTTTTTT	CASSSGEKLFF
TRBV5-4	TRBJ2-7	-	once	TGTGCCAGCAGCTTAGCGGACAGACAATACGAGCAGTACTTC	CASSLADRQYEQYF
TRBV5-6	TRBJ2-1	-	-	TGTGCCAGCAGCTTGGCCCGGGGGGCCTATGAGCAGTTCTTC	CASSLARGAYEQFF
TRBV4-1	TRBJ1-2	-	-	TGCGCCAGCAGCCAAGGAGCAGGGGCCTCGGGCTACACCTTC	CASSQGAGASGYTF
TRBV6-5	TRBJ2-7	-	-	TGTGCCAGCAGTTTGACCCAGGGTACCGGCGAGCAGTACTTC	CASSLTQGTGEQYF
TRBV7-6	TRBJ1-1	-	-	TGTGCCAGCAGCCAAGACAGCAACACTGAAGCTTTCTTT	CASSQDSNTEAFF
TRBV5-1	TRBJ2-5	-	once	TGCGCCAGCAGCTTGGGGACATTCTACCAAGAGACCCAGTACTTC	CASSLGTFYQETQYF
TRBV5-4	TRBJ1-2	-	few	TGTGCCAGCAGCTTGGAGGCAGGGATCTATGGCTACACCTTC	CASSLEAGIYGYTF
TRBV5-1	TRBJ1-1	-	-	TGCGCCAGCAGCTTTCAAGGGAGGACGAACACTGAAGCTTTCTTT	CASSFQGRTNTEAFF
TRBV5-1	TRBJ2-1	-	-	TGCGCCACCCGTGATAGGGGCTCGGATGAGCAGTTCTTC	CATRDRGSDEQFF
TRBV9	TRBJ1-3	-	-	TGTGCCAGCAGCGTAGCGAGCTCTGGAAACACCATATATTTT	CASSVASSGNTIYF
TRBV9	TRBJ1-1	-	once	TGTGCCAGCAGCGTAGTTGTAGTTTGTGCTTTCTTT	CASSVVVVCAFF
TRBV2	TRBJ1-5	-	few	TGTGCCAGCAGTGAGGGGCCCAGGGCCGGTTACAATCAGCCCCAGCATTTT	CASSEGPRAGYNQPQHF
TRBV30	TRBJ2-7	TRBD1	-	TGTGCCTGGGCGGACAGGGTGGGCGAGCAGTACTTC	CAWADRVGEQYF
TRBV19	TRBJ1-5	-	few	TGTGCCAGTAGTAGAGGACAGACTAGCAATCAGCCCCAGCATTTT	CASSRGQTSNQPQHF
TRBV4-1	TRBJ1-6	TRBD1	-	TGCGCCAGCAGCCAAGGGGCCCAGGGGGCGATTTCACCCCTCCACTTT	CASSQGAQGAISPLHF
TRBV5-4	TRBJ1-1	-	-	TGTGCCAGCAGCTTGCCGGCAGGGTTGGACACTGAAGCTTTCTTT	CASSLPAGLDTEAFF
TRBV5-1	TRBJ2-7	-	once	TGCGCCAGCAGCTTGGAGAGTCAGGGCCCCTACGAGCAGTACTTC	CASSLESQGPYEQYF
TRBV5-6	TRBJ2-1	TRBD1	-	TGTGCCAGCAGCTCGGACAGGGCCAATGAGCAGTTCTTC	CASSSDRANEQFF
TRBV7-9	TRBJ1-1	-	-	TGTGCCAGCAGCTCCGGTAATGAGACTGGTACTGAAGCTTTCTTT	CASSSGNETGTEAFF
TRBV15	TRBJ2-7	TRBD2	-	TGTGCCACCAGCAGCGGAGCGGGGGGGAGCTCCTACGAGCAGTACTTC	CATSSGAGGSSYEQYF
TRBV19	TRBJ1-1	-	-	TGTGCCAGCTCGTTTGGTCCATCGGCTTTCTTT	CASSFGPSAFF
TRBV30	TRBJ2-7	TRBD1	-	TGTGCCTTAACCCGGGACAGGGGGCGCGAGCAGTACTTC	CALTRDRGREQYF
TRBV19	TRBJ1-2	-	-	TGTGCCAGTAGTATAGATGGAAACGGCTTCTATGGCTACACCTTC	CASSIDGNGFYGYTF
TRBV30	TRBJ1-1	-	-	TGTGCCTGGAGGGGGAATCGGCAGGGGAAAGCTTTCTTT	CAWRGNRQGKAFF
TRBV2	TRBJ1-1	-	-	TGTGCCAGCAGCGGCCCCTGGGCTTTCTTT	CASSGPWAFF
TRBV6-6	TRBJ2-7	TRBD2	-	TGTGCCAGCAAAAAGGGACTAGCGAAGCCCTACGAGCAGTACTTC	CASKKGLAKPYEQYF
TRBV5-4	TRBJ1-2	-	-	TGTGCCAGCAGCGCAGGGACGGGCCACTATGGCTACACCTTC	CASSAGTGHYGYTF
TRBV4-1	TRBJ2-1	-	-	TGCGCCAGCAGCCAAGGGGAGGCTGATTCCTACAATGAGCAGTTCTTC	CASSQGEADSYNEQFF
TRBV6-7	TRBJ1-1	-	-	TGTGCCACCGTGGAGGACCCTGAAGCTTTCTTT	CATVEDPEAFF
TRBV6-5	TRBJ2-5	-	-	TGTGCCAGCAGTTATTTCGGGGAGACCCAGTACTTC	CASSYFGETQYF
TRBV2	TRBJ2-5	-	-	TGTGCCACCTCCGGGACACAAAGGGAGACCCAGTACTTC	CATSGTQRETQYF
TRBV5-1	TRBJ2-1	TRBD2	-	TGCGCCAGCAGCTTGGATGGCGGGGGGGCAAATGAGCAGTTCTTC	CASSLDGGGANEQFF